This TCR beta chain originates from a study of blood T cell repertoires in COVID-19. Study-level background: Sources were T cells, B-cell-depleted T cells, or PBMCs; the material itself was cDNA or gDNA.

Per the study methods: For nucleated cells, counts were estimated from reference gene primer amplification. Sequencing used immunoSEQ multiplex PCR; TCRdb keeps in-frame clones, though not all of them. Clone size and the V and J calls come from that table; the DNA yielded D and trimming. The sample holds some 230,000 clones; around 84% are singletons and the top ten take 5% to 6.5%. The sequence was collected from a woman aged 60-70 years who had recovered from COVID-19. What was sequenced was peripheral blood.

The CDR3 DNA follows: TGTGCCAGCAGCCGAGGGACAGGCCAAAATCAGCCCCAGCATTTT. Residues: CASSRGTGQNQPQHF. The chain uses TRBV7-6 and TRBJ1-5, with TRBD1 identical over 8 bases. V lost 5 bases and J lost 4; bases outside the gene matches: 7. The CDR3 covers 15 residues. Germline-derived CDR1 and CDR2 are SGHVS and FNYEAQ.